This TCR beta chain was sequenced for a study of immune cell composition in non-small cell lung cancer. Study in general: Histologic subtype was mainly adenocarcinoma or squamous cell carcinoma. Study-level points and caveats: Clones >0.5% enriched in tumour were rarer in adenocarcinoma (around 35%) than squamous (about 80%). Tumour TCR-beta clonality showed no significant link to smoking pack-years.

Germline V gene lookup returns CDR1 WSHSY and CDR2 SAAADI. This CDR3 is 11 amino acids long. Trimming removed 2 bases from V and 8 bases from J, with 4 bases in between. This clone appeared a single time. Its target is not known. Assay used: immunoSEQ multiplex PCR; TCRdb lists only in-frame clones, some missing. The sample shows 7,200 or so clones, roughly two thirds of them seen only once. Normal lung sampling was at least 3 cm from the tumour, as distant as possible. This TCR was sampled from a human donor with non-small cell lung cancer. V usage is TRBV10-2 and J usage is TRBJ2-1, with D unresolved. Sequenced sample: non-adjacent lung tissue. The CDR3 nucleotides are TGCGCCAGCAGTGAGCCCGATGAGCAGTTCTTC. Protein: CASSEPDEQFF.